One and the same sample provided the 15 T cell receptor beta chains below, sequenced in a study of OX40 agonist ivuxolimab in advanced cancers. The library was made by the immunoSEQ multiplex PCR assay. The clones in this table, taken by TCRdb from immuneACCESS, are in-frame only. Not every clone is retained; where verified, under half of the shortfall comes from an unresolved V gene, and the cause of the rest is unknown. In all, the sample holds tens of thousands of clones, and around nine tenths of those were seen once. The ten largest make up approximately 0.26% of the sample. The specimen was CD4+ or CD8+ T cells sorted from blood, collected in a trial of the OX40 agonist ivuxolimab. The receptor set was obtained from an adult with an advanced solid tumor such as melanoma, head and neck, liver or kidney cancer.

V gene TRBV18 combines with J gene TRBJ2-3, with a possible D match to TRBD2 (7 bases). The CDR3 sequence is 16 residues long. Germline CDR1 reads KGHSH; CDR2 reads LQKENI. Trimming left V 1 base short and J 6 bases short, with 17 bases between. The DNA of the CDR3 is TGTGCCAGCTCACCACTCAACTTAGGGGGGGCCGATACGCAGTATTTT. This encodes CASSPLNLGGADTQYF.

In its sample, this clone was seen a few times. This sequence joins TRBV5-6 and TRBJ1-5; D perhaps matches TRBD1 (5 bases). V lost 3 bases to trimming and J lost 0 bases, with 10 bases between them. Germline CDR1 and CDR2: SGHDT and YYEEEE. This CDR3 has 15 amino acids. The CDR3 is CASSSGLYSNQPQHF. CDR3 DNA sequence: TGTGCCAGCAGCTCGGGACTCTATAGCAATCAGCCCCAGCATTTT.

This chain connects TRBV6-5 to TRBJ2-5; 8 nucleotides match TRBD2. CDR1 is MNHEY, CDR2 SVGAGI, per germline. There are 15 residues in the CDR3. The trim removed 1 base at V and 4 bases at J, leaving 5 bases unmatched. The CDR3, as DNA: TGTGCCAGCAGTTACTATAGCGGGGTCCGAGAGACCCAGTACTTC. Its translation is CASSYYSGVRETQYF.

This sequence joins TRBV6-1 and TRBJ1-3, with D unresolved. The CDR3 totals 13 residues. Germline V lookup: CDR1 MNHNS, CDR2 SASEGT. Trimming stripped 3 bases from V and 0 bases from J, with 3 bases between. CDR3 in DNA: TGTGCCAGCAGTGATCCCTCTGGAAACACCATATATTTT. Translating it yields CASSDPSGNTIYF.

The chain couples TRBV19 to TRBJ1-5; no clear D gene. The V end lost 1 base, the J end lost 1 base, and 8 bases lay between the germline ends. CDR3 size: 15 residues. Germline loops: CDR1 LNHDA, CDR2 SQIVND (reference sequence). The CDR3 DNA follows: TGTGCCAGTAGTATAGGGCAGCTAAGCAATCAGCCCCAGCATTTT. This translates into CASSIGQLSNQPQHF.

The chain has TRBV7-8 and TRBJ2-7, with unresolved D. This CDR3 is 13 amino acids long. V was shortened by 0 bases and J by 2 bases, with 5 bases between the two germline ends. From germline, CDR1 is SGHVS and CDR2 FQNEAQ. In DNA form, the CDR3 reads TGTGCCAGCAGCTTAGCGAGAGCCTACGAGCAGTACTTC. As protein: CASSLARAYEQYF.

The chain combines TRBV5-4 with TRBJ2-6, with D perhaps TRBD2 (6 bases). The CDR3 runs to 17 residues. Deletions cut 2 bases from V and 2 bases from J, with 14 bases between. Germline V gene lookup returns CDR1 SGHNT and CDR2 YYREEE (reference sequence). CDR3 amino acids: CASSFAGRGAGANVLTF. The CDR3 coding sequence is TGTGCCAGCAGCTTCGCGGGGCGAGGGGCTGGGGCCAACGTCCTGACTTTC.

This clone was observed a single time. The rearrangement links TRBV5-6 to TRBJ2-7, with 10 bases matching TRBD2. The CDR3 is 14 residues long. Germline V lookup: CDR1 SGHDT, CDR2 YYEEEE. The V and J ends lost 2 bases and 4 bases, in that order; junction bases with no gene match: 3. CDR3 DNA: TGTGCCAGCAGCTTAGCGGGGGGGAGTTACGAGCAGTACTTC. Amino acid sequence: CASSLAGGSYEQYF.

In DNA, the CDR3 is TGTGCCAGCAGTAACAGATACGAGCAGTACTTC. Its protein product is CASSNRYEQYF. V and J are TRBV6-5 and TRBJ2-7; D remains unclear. The germline V gene has CDR1 MNHEY and CDR2 SVGAGI. The CDR3 covers 11 residues. Between the trimmed V and J ends, which lost 5 bases and 4 bases, there was a span of 6 bases.

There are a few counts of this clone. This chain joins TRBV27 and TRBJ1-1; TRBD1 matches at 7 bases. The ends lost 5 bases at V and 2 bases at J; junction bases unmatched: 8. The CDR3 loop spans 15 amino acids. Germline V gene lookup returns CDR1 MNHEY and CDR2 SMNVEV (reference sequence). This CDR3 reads CASSQQGLLNTEAFF. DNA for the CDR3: TGTGCCAGCAGTCAACAGGGGCTACTAAACACTGAAGCTTTCTTT.

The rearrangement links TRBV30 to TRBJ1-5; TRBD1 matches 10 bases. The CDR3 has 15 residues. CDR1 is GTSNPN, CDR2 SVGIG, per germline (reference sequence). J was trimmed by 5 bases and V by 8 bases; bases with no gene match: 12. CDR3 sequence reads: CAARARDRGYQPQHF. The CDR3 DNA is TGTGCCGCCAGGGCTCGGGACAGGGGATATCAGCCCCAGCATTTT.

CDR3 coding DNA: TGTGCCAGCAGGCCTTTTAGGGGGGCGTACAATGAGCAGTTCTTC. This encodes CASRPFRGAYNEQFF. The rearrangement joins TRBV7-6 to TRBJ2-1, with D perhaps assigned TRBD1 or TRBD2 (6 bases each). V shed 6 bases and J shed 4 bases, with 16 bases lying between them. Germline V gene sequence: CDR1 SGHVS, CDR2 FNYEAQ. There are 15 residues in the CDR3.

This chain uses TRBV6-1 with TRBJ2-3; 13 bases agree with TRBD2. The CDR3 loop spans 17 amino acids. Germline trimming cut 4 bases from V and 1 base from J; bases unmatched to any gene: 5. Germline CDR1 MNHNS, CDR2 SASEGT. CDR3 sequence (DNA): TGTGCCAGCAGTGTCACTAGCGGGGGGGCTGGCACAGATACGCAGTATTTT. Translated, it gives CASSVTSGGAGTDTQYF.

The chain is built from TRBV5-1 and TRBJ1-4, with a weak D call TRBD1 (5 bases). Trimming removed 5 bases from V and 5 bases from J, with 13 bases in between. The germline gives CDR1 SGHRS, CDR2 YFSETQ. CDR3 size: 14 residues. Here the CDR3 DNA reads TGCGCCAGCAGGCTGGGACGCCCGAATGAAAAACTGTTTTTT. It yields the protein CASRLGRPNEKLFF.

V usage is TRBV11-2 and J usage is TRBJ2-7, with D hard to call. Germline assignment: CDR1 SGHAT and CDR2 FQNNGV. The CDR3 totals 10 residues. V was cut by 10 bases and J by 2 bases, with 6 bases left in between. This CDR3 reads CATSTYEQYF. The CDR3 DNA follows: TGTGCCACATCCACCTACGAGCAGTACTTC.